This entry describes one T cell receptor (beta chain). This clonotype appeared a few times. What this receptor recognizes is not known. The input lacks base qualities; no much larger clone sits a single base away. Including cysteine and phenylalanine, the CDR3 has 15 amino acids. Of all the DNA, just the CDR3 is kept, 45 bases in frame from base 1. CDR1 SGDLS and CDR2 YYNGEE are derived from the germline V gene. Library prep was done by 5' RACE. Instrument used: Illumina HiSeq 2500. The second PCR ran for about 6 to 12 cycles and used a J-beta primer mix along with a sample-barcoded 5' primer. Each TCR beta cDNA molecule received a unique molecular identifier from a template-switch 5' adaptor carrying 12 random nucleotides. Each sample yielded at least 2.5 million CDR3-containing paired-end reads. First-strand cDNA was synthesized from all RNA with the Mint cDNA synthesis kit, primed by a TRBC-specific oligonucleotide. Following uracil-DNA glycosylase treatment, all cDNA underwent a first 18-cycle PCR with the universal primers M1SS and BC2_uni_R. As for how the authors treated the data: Each sample was normalized by randomly selecting 1 million high-quality reads, each carrying a distinct molecular identifier. Reads sharing molecular identifiers were discarded rather than binned into consensus sequences. MiTCR, with a Q25 quality threshold and the strictest error-elimination algorithm, was used for CDR3 identification, clonotype clustering and error correction. A nonparametric unseen species model with Euler transformation was used to estimate lower-bound total TCR beta diversity. Through fastp at Q25 and MiXCR, TCRdb rebuilt clones from the public reads, retaining in-frame beta chains. A single entry per CDR3 protein holds the most common genes and DNA from its merged rows. The V and J calls, along with clone size, are taken from TCRdb and not from the paper's own processing. Present in this sample are over 1,300,000 distinct CDR3 sequences, roughly 64% of which were seen just once. 6.5% to 8.5% of the sample is taken by the ten largest.

Donors were 30 to 45 systemically healthy Caucasian individuals from Russia aged roughly 6 to 90 years. Each donor gave ten milliliters of peripheral blood, drawn into EDTA-treated Vacutainer tubes. Ficoll-Paque density-gradient centrifugation was used to isolate PBMCs, with at least 7 million per sample. Trizol reagent was used to extract total RNA from the PBMCs, yielding at least 5 micrograms per sample. For every donor, flow cytometry on a PBMC aliquot measured the percentage of naive CD45RAhigh/CD27high T cells. The source of the sample is a study of blood T cells in healthy people across ages (dated by TCRdb to the mid-2010s). Regarding the research as a whole: In model experiments, roughly one uniquely barcoded TCR beta cDNA molecule per two T cells was captured by template switching. Using deep sequencing normalized with unique cDNA molecular identifiers, the study measured how TCR beta repertoire diversity changes with age. Four age groups were formed from the donors: young (average approximately 16 years), middle-aged (more than 35), aged (roughly 56) and long-lived (around 82). To avoid experimental bias, donors of different ages were distributed randomly across sequencing lanes. For two donors (one aged 18 to 29 and one aged 80 or older), the study analyzed two additional independent replicas of 1 million unique cDNA reads from the same blood draw.

Study-wide findings and limitations: A strong correlation was found between observed TCR beta diversity and the percentage of naive T cells measured by flow cytometry. The long-lived group showed more naive CD4+ T cells, fewer expanded clones and increased TCR diversity than the aged group, suggesting age selection. The CMV infection status of donors was not known, potentially confounding age-related changes in expanded clonotypes. Observed TCR beta diversity per million T cells fell roughly linearly with age, and a significant reduction was already apparent by age roughly 40. Estimates of total diversity based on one million sequenced T cells were regarded as lower bounds and as underestimates. Since profiling was done on bulk unsorted PBMCs, naive and antigen-experienced compartments could not be conclusively compared.

The clonotype comes from a man younger than 35 in good health. The rearrangement joined TRBV9 to TRBJ2-5, and possibly TRBD1, on 6 matching bases. The J call could be wrong; TRBJ2-7 is a better fit for the DNA end. Material for sequencing was blood. The DNA sequence is as follows: TGTGCCAGCAGCGTAGACCTCGGGACAATCGGCGAGCAGTACTTC. Translated, this is CASSVDLGTIGEQYF.